This TCR beta chain appears in the sequencing data of a study of T cell responses to AZD1222 COVID-19 vaccine. Notes on the study in general: Clonal diversity may have been underestimated in mostly white British donors.

Some clones are missing from TCRdb's copy, which holds only in-frame ones; the method was immunoSEQ multiplex PCR. The sample lists 100,000 to 120,000 clones, over 85% seen once, with less than 2.5% in the top ten. A single count supports this clone. Its cognate antigen is unknown. The CDR3 covers 12 residues. The germline CDR1 and CDR2 sequences are ENHRY and SYGVKD. Deletions cut 2 bases from V and 3 bases from J, with 3 bases between. This receptor was taken from an adult who received the AZD1222 COVID-19 vaccine. The gene calls are TRBV10-3 and TRBJ2-3, with D unresolved. This specimen consisted of peripheral blood, obtained 28 days after the second AZD1222 dose. CDR3 in amino acids: CAISEGTDTQYF. The CDR3 coding sequence is TGTGCCATCAGTGAGGGGACAGATACGCAGTATTTT.